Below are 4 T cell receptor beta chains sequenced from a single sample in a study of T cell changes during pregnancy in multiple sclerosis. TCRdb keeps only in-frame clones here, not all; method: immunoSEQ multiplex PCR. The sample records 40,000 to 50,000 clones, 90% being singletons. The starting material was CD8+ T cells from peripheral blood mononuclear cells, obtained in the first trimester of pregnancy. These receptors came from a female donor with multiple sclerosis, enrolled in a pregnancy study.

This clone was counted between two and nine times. The CDR3 region is CSVEVRDWEAFF. CDR3 nucleotides: TGCAGCGTTGAAGTTCGGGACTGGGAAGCTTTCTTT. The chain employs TRBV29-1 and TRBJ1-1; perhaps TRBD1 as D (5 bases). The CDR3 consists of 12 residues. Per germline, CDR1 SQVTM and CDR2 ANQGSEA. V was pared by 1 base and J by 8 bases, with 11 bases between.

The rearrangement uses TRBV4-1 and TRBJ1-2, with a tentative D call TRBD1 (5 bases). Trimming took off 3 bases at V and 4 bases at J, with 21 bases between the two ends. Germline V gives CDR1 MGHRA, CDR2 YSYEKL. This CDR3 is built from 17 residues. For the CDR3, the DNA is TGCGCCAGCAGCCAGAATCCGCAGGGATCGACGATCTATGGCTACACCTTC. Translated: CASSQNPQGSTIYGYTF.

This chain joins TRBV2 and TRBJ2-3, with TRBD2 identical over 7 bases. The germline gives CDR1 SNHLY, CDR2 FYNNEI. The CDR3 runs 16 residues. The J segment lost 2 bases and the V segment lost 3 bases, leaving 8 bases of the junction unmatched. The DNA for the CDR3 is TGTGCCAGCAGTGATCTCGCTAGCGGTAACACAGATACGCAGTATTTT. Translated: CASSDLASGNTDTQYF.

The chain's CDR3 is CASSVGTGEAFF. Written as DNA, the CDR3 is TGTGCCAGCAGCGTCGGAACAGGTGAAGCTTTCTTT. The V call is TRBV9, the J call TRBJ1-1, with D perhaps matching TRBD1 (5 bases). Germline V CDR1 and CDR2: SGDLS, YYNGEE. The length of the CDR3 is 12 residues. Trimming took 2 bases from V and 7 from J, leaving 9 bases between them.